The 25 T cell receptor beta chains listed next were all sequenced from one sample in a study of blood T cell repertoires in COVID-19. TCRdb keeps only in-frame clones here, not all; method: immunoSEQ multiplex PCR. Here the sample spans 70,000 to 85,000 clones, around nine tenths being singletons. Material for sequencing was peripheral blood. These receptors were obtained from a woman aged 55-75 years with acute or convalescent COVID-19.

The chain joins TRBV5-1 to TRBJ2-7; 7 bases align to TRBD1. Losses at the gene ends were 3 bases for V and 7 bases for J; bases not matched to a gene: 10. In germline, CDR1 is SGHRS, CDR2 YFSETQ. This CDR3 has 14 residues. In DNA form, the CDR3 reads TGCGCCAGCAGCTCCGGGACAGAACTACATGAGCAGTACTTC. Translating it yields CASSSGTELHEQYF.

The chain recombines TRBV5-4 with TRBJ1-2, with 9 nucleotides matching TRBD1. Germline values: CDR1 SGHNT, CDR2 YYREEE (reference sequence). The ends lost 4 bases at V and 5 bases at J; junction bases unmatched: 6. CDR3 length: 14 residues. CDR3 protein: CASSRPDRGYGYTF. The CDR3 bases are TGTGCCAGCAGCCGACCGGACAGGGGTTATGGCTACACCTTC.

About this clone: An end of the junction does not agree with germline; a read error may underlie this. V usage is TRBV7-8 and J usage is TRBJ2-2, with 11 bases aligning to TRBD2. Germline V lookup: CDR1 SGHVS, CDR2 FQNEAQ. The CDR3 runs 15 residues. Here the CDR3 reads CASSLAGGYTGELFF. The CDR3 DNA is TGTGCCAGCAGCCTAGCGGGAGGTTATACCGGGGAGCTGTTTTTT.

This rearrangement joins TRBV19 to TRBJ1-1; D call uncertain. Germline values: CDR1 LNHDA, CDR2 SQIVND (reference sequence). The CDR3 is 14 residues long. V was cut by 3 bases and J by 0 bases, with 8 bases left in between. CDR3 DNA: TGTGCCAGTAGTATCTCACAGATGAACACTGAAGCTTTCTTT. It encodes CASSISQMNTEAFF.

This clone was seen a handful of times. CDR3 sequence: CASIEQPNQPQHF. The CDR3 bases are TGTGCCAGCATAGAACAGCCAAATCAGCCCCAGCATTTT. V gene TRBV2 combines with J gene TRBJ1-5; D gene ambiguous. V lost 7 bases, J lost 4 bases, and 11 bases lay in between. Germline CDR1 and CDR2: SNHLY and FYNNEI. CDR3 size: 13 residues. Using reference TRBV2 and TRBJ1-5 for the parts outside the CDR3, the full variable domain is EPEVTQTPSHQVTQMGQEVILRCVPISNHLYFYWYRQILGQKVEFLVSFYNNEISEKSEIFDDQFSVERPDGSNFTLKIRSTKLEDSAMYFCASIEQPNQPQHFGDGTRLSIL.

The chain couples TRBV3-1 (or the pseudogene TRBV3-2) to TRBJ2-7; D is unclear. From germline, CDR1 is LGHDT and CDR2 YNNKEL (reference sequence). The CDR3 has 13 residues. V was clipped by 1 base and J by 3 bases, with 7 bases between them. The CDR3 protein is CASSQGIHYEQYF. DNA for the CDR3: TGTGCCAGCAGCCAAGGTATACACTACGAGCAGTACTTC.

This clone was seen more than once but under ten times. V and J are TRBV5-5 and TRBJ1-5; 7 bases are shared with TRBD1. Trimming took 2 bases from V and 4 from J; bases not matched to a gene: 0. Germline V gene lookup returns CDR1 SGHKS and CDR2 YYEKEE (reference sequence). The CDR3 extends over 13 amino acids. CDR3 sequence: CASSLQGNQPQHF. The DNA of the CDR3 is TGTGCCAGCAGCTTACAGGGGAATCAGCCCCAGCATTTT.

This CDR3 is CASSQGGEKLFF. The DNA for the CDR3 is TGTGCCAGCAGCCAAGGGGGTGAAAAACTGTTTTTT. The chain is built from TRBV6-5 and TRBJ1-4, with D possibly TRBD1 on 6 matching bases. The CDR3 extends over 12 amino acids. Germline V lookup: CDR1 MNHEY, CDR2 SVGAGI. V lost 6 bases to trimming and J lost 7 bases, with 9 bases between them.

The chain couples TRBV2 to TRBJ1-5; TRBD1 might be the D (5 bases). The CDR3 consists of 16 residues. V was trimmed by 6 bases and J by 2 bases, leaving 17 bases between them. Germline lookup yields CDR1 SNHLY and CDR2 FYNNEI. CDR3 nucleotide sequence: TGTGCCAGCAGCCTCTTGCCAGGGTTTGGCAATCAGCCCCAGCATTTT. This gives the protein CASSLLPGFGNQPQHF. The full variable domain, in which reference TRBV2 and TRBJ1-5 provide the parts outside the CDR3, is EPEVTQTPSHQVTQMGQEVILRCVPISNHLYFYWYRQILGQKVEFLVSFYNNEISEKSEIFDDQFSVERPDGSNFTLKIRSTKLEDSAMYFCASSLLPGFGNQPQHFGDGTRLSIL.

This rearrangement joins TRBV18 to TRBJ1-1; the D gene is possibly TRBD1 (6 bases). The germline CDR1 and CDR2 sequences are KGHSH and LQKENI. The CDR3 runs to 14 residues. The V and J ends lost 3 bases and 5 bases respectively, with 13 bases between them. CDR3 amino acids: CASSPDTQGTEAFF. Here the CDR3 DNA reads TGTGCCAGCTCACCCGATACTCAGGGGACTGAAGCTTTCTTT.

The V and J genes are TRBV6-5 and TRBJ2-2; tentatively, D is TRBD1 (6 bases). The CDR3 spans 14 residues. The germline CDR1 and CDR2 sequences are MNHEY and SVGAGI. The germline V and J ends were trimmed by 5 bases and 3 bases, with 10 bases remaining between them. CDR3 sequence reads: CASSQGFDTGELFF. The CDR3 nucleotides read TGTGCCAGCAGTCAGGGGTTTGACACCGGGGAGCTGTTTTTT.

The chain links TRBV7-9 to TRBJ1-4, with 7 bases that match TRBD1. V lost 11 bases to trimming and J lost 0 bases; unmatched junction nucleotides: 9. CDR1 and CDR2 (germline): SEHNR, FQNEAQ (reference sequence). The CDR3 contains 15 residues. The DNA for the CDR3 is TGTGCCGGCTCCAGACAGGGAACAACTAATGAAAAACTGTTTTTT. It codes for CAGSRQGTTNEKLFF.

CDR3 sequence reads: CATSDPQGASSNQPQHF. The CDR3 DNA reads as TGTGCCACCAGTGATCCCCAGGGGGCGTCCAGCAATCAGCCCCAGCATTTT. The genes are TRBV24-1 and TRBJ1-5, with 8 bases lining up with TRBD1. The V gene end was trimmed by 3 bases and the J gene end by 1 base; junction bases not matched to a gene: 7. Looked up from germline, CDR1 is KGHDR and CDR2 is SFDVKD. The CDR3 is made up of 17 amino acids.

This clone has only one observation. The gene calls are TRBV7-3 and TRBJ2-1, with D possibly being TRBD2 (6 bases). The CDR3 is 14 residues long. V was pared by 1 base and J by 7 bases, with 11 bases between. CDR1 SGHTA and CDR2 FQGTGA come from the germline V gene. The DNA for the CDR3 is TGTGCCAGCAGCTTAATTCCTAGCGTGAATGAGCAGTTCTTC. Its translation is CASSLIPSVNEQFF.

The V call is TRBV5-1, the J call TRBJ2-5; the match to TRBD1 covers 8 bases. The CDR3 has 17 amino acids. The germline V gene encodes CDR1 SGHRS and CDR2 YFSETQ. With 4 bases clipped from V and 4 bases from J, the junction kept 15 bases outside the gene matches. CDR3 DNA sequence: TGCGCCAGCAGCCTGGCCCACTCCTTGACAGGGGCAGAGACCCAGTACTTC. Translating gives CASSLAHSLTGAETQYF.

The chain has TRBV6-6 and TRBJ1-2; D not resolved. Germline V gene data show CDR1 as MNHNY and CDR2 as SVGAGI (reference sequence). The CDR3 extends over 12 amino acids. V dropped 7 bases and J dropped 5 bases, with 11 bases sitting between them. This CDR3 reads CASKDEGYGYTF. The DNA for the CDR3 is TGTGCCAGCAAGGATGAGGGTTATGGCTACACCTTC.

The chain uses TRBV29-1 and TRBJ1-1; D is unclear. From germline, CDR1 is SQVTM and CDR2 ANQGSEA. With 0 bases removed from V and 2 bases from J, the gap between germline ends came to 13 bases. The CDR3 covers 15 residues. The CDR3 loop is CSVEERDNANTEAFF. The CDR3 region has the DNA TGCAGCGTTGAAGAGCGGGATAACGCTAACACTGAAGCTTTCTTT. Full variable domain (remainder filled in from reference TRBV29-1 and TRBJ1-1): SAVISQKPSRDICQRGTSLTIQCQVDSQVTMMFWYRQQPGQSLTLIATANQGSEATYESGFVIDKFPISRPNLTFSTLTVSNMSPEDSSIYLCSVEERDNANTEAFFGQGTRLTVV.

The chain uses TRBV4-1 and TRBJ2-2; D gene ambiguous. Germline CDR1 MGHRA, CDR2 YSYEKL. V was pared by 6 bases and J by 7 bases, with 15 bases between. The CDR3 runs 14 residues. This CDR3 is CASRARRFIGELFF. The DNA of the CDR3 is TGCGCCAGCAGAGCTAGACGGTTTATCGGGGAGCTGTTTTTT.

The chain carries TRBV15 and TRBJ1-2, with D possibly TRBD1 on 5 matching bases. Trimming stripped 4 bases from V and 1 base from J, with 10 bases between. Germline loops: CDR1 LNHNV, CDR2 YYDKDF (reference sequence). The CDR3 consists of 14 residues. The chain's CDR3 is CATSMERGNYGYTF. The CDR3 nucleotides read TGTGCCACCAGCATGGAAAGGGGTAACTATGGCTACACCTTC.

The count of this clone is one. The gene calls are TRBV5-4 and TRBJ1-1; no reliable D call. Germline V gives CDR1 SGHNT, CDR2 YYREEE (reference sequence). There are 12 residues in the CDR3. V lost 3 bases and J lost 2, with 5 bases in between. The CDR3 nucleotides are TGTGCCAGCAGCTCCCCAAACACTGAAGCTTTCTTT. Its translation: CASSSPNTEAFF.

This clone was seen only once. This CDR3 is CASSMGVLRQVKTHNEQFF. The DNA for the CDR3 is TGTGCCAGTAGTATGGGGGTTTTGAGACAGGTTAAGACCCACAATGAGCAGTTCTTC. The rearrangement links TRBV19 to TRBJ2-1; TRBD1 might be the D (6 bases). CDR3 size: 19 residues. Germline CDR1 and CDR2: LNHDA and SQIVND (reference sequence). The germline V and J ends were trimmed by 3 bases and 5 bases, with 26 bases remaining between them.

The chain couples TRBV5-4 to TRBJ1-1, with D unclear. Trimming took off 0 bases at V and 7 bases at J, with 13 bases between the two ends. The CDR3 runs to 14 residues. CDR1 is SGHNT and CDR2 is YYREEE in the germline V gene (reference sequence). As DNA, the CDR3 is TGTGCCAGCAGCTTGGCGGGGATGGGAGGTGAAGCTTTCTTT. It specifies CASSLAGMGGEAFF.

As for this clone: Other DNA sequences in this sample translate to the same CDR3. This rearrangement joins TRBV7-2 to TRBJ1-2; possibly TRBD1 for D (5 bases). Germline V CDR1 and CDR2: SGHTA, FQGNSA. Trimming cost V 5 bases and J 3 bases, with 13 bases left between them. The CDR3 has 14 residues. Here the CDR3 reads CASSPTGGDYGYTF. The CDR3 nucleotides read TGTGCCAGCAGCCCGACGGGGGGAGACTATGGCTACACCTTC.

The rearrangement uses TRBV27 and TRBJ2-1; 10 positions agree with TRBD2. In germline, CDR1 is MNHEY, CDR2 SMNVEV (reference sequence). The CDR3 has 17 amino acids. With 2 bases clipped from V and 6 bases from J, the junction kept 10 bases outside the gene matches. CDR3: CASSLLAGADIGNEQFF. CDR3 nucleotides: TGTGCCAGCAGTTTACTAGCGGGAGCGGACATAGGCAATGAGCAGTTCTTC.

The chain carries TRBV7-9 and TRBJ1-6; D might be TRBD1 (6 bases). Looked up from germline, CDR1 is SEHNR and CDR2 is FQNEAQ (reference sequence). The CDR3 has 14 residues. V was shortened by 4 bases and J by 8 bases, with 12 bases between the two germline ends. This chain's CDR3 is CASSSTGTHSPLHF. The CDR3 DNA is TGTGCCAGCAGCTCAACCGGGACACATTCACCCCTCCACTTT. Complete variable domain (other parts from reference TRBV7-9 and TRBJ1-6): DTGVSQNPRHKITKRGQNVTFRCDPISEHNRLYWYRQTLGQGPEFLTYFQNEAQLEKSRLLSDRFSAERPKGSFSTLEIQRTEQGDSAMYLCASSSTGTHSPLHFGNGTRLTVT.